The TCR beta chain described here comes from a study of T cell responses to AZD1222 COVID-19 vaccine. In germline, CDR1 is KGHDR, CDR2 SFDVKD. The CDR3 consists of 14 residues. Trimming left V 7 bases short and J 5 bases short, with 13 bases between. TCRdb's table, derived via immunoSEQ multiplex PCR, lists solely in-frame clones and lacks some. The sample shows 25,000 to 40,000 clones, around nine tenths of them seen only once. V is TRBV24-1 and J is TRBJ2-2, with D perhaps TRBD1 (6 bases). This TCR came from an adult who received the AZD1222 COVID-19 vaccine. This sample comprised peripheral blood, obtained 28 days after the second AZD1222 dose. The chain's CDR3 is CATRDRTKTGELFF. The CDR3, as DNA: TGTGCCACCAGAGACAGGACAAAGACCGGGGAGCTGTTTTTT.